Each of the 6 T cell receptor beta chains below was sequenced from the same sample in a study of beta chain features in type 1 diabetes. Study-level points and caveats: Shortening that was moderate but significant affected the TCRB CDR3s of Type 1 diabetes patients in all four CD4+ subsets.

The antigens for these receptors are not known. Every bit of the isolated RNA underwent reverse transcription, so sequencing read expressed TCRB transcripts. Profiled with immunoSEQ multiplex PCR; TCRdb holds only in-frame clones, not every one. The sample lists 200,000 to 300,000 clones, just over 20% seen once, with around 0.028% in the top ten. Sequencing used naive CD4+ T cells from blood. The receptors originated from a woman between 40 and 55 years old with type 1 diabetes.

The gene calls are TRBV29-1 and TRBJ1-3, with a possible D match to TRBD1 (5 bases). CDR1 SQVTM and CDR2 ANQGSEA come from the germline V gene. The CDR3 has 13 residues. Trimming left V 6 bases short and J 4 bases short, with 13 bases between. This CDR3 is CSVGGTEGNTIYF. DNA for the CDR3: TGCAGCGTGGGGGGGACGGAGGGAAACACCATATATTTT.

In this sample, this clone turned up a few times. V is TRBV29-1 and J is TRBJ1-6; 8 nucleotides line up with TRBD1. The CDR3 totals 13 residues. V was pared by 6 bases and J by 6 bases, with 4 bases of the junction left unmatched. Germline-derived CDR1 and CDR2 are SQVTM and ANQGSEA. The DNA of the CDR3 is TGCAGCGTCGGACAGGGAGTTAATTCACCCCTCCACTTT. Encoded protein: CSVGQGVNSPLHF.

The gene calls are TRBV5-4 and TRBJ2-1; 8 nucleotides agree with TRBD2. CDR3 length equals 15 residues. Germline values: CDR1 SGHNT, CDR2 YYREEE (reference sequence). Losses at the gene ends were 2 bases for V and 4 bases for J; bases not matched to a gene: 5. The CDR3 DNA reads as TGTGCCAGCAGCTTAATACTAGCGGAGTACAATGAGCAGTTCTTC. Its protein product is CASSLILAEYNEQFF. Complete variable domain (other parts from reference TRBV5-4 and TRBJ2-1): ETGVTQSPTHLIKTRGQQVTLRCSSQSGHNTVSWYQQALGQGPQFIFQYYREEENGRGNFPPRFSGLQFPNYSSELNVNALELDDSALYLCASSLILAEYNEQFFGPGTRLTVL.

The gene calls are TRBV10-3 and TRBJ2-7, with 8 bases matching TRBD1. With 2 bases clipped from V and 12 bases from J, the junction kept 6 bases outside the gene matches. CDR1 ENHRY and CDR2 SYGVKD come from the germline V gene. There are 12 residues in the CDR3. CDR3 bases: TGTGCCATCAGTGAGACGACAGGGGACGCGTACTTC. Translation: CAISETTGDAYF.

V gene TRBV6-5 combines with J gene TRBJ2-1; 7 bases are shared with TRBD2. There are 15 residues in the CDR3. Per germline, CDR1 MNHEY and CDR2 SVGAGI. The trim removed 2 bases at V and 4 bases at J, leaving 5 bases unmatched. The DNA of the CDR3 is TGTGCCAGCAGTTACGGTCTAGCGGATTACAATGAGCAGTTCTTC. This codes for CASSYGLADYNEQFF.

This clone was observed a few times. The genes are TRBV6-4 and TRBJ2-6, with D possibly matching TRBD1 (5 bases). This CDR3 has 14 residues. V was pared by 7 bases and J by 4 bases, with 11 bases between. The germline CDR1 and CDR2 sequences are MRHNA and SNTAGT. CDR3 in amino acids: CASTGHAGANVLTF. The CDR3 coding sequence is TGTGCCAGCACTGGACACGCCGGGGCCAACGTCCTGACTTTC.